This is a list of T cell receptor beta chains from one sample in a study of OX40 agonist ivuxolimab in advanced cancers. The assay was immunoSEQ multiplex PCR, and TCRdb's table has in-frame clones only and misses some. This sample has fewer than 85,000 clones, with roughly 92% found just once. The sample here was CD4+ or CD8+ T cells sorted from blood, taken in a trial of the OX40 agonist ivuxolimab. The receptors were sampled from an adult with an advanced solid tumor such as melanoma, head and neck, liver or kidney cancer. Both conserved end residues are part of each CDR3. D genes are given only for firm matches. The listing skips clone size in some rows; elsewhere it reads once, few, many or a size class.

d_call: .; clone_size: .; j_call: TRBJ1-2; v_call: TRBV21-1; cdr3_nt: TGTGACACAGGCTATGGCTACACCTTC; cdr3_aa: CDTGYGYTF
d_call: .; clone_size: once; j_call: TRBJ2-1; v_call: TRBV27; cdr3_nt: TGTGCCAGCAGTTTGGAGCCCATAAGGGTGGGCGGCTACAATGAGCAGTTCTTC; cdr3_aa: CASSLEPIRVGGYNEQFF
d_call: .; clone_size: .; j_call: TRBJ2-1; v_call: TRBV6-1; cdr3_nt: TGTGCCAGCAGTGAAGCGGGCCAGCAGAATGAGCAGTTCTTC; cdr3_aa: CASSEAGQQNEQFF
d_call: .; clone_size: .; j_call: TRBJ2-7; v_call: TRBV5-6; cdr3_nt: TGTGCCAGCAGCGGCGGGACCTACGAGCAGTACTTC; cdr3_aa: CASSGGTYEQYF
d_call: TRBD2; clone_size: .; j_call: TRBJ2-5; v_call: TRBV9; cdr3_nt: TGTGCCAGCAGCGCGAAGAGGCTAGCGGGGGGGGGCCGAGAGACCCAGTACTTC; cdr3_aa: CASSAKRLAGGGRETQYF
d_call: TRBD2; clone_size: .; j_call: TRBJ2-5; v_call: TRBV4-2; cdr3_nt: TGTGCCAGCAGCCAAGAAACCCTTAGCGGGAGTGGACAAGAGACCCAGTACTTC; cdr3_aa: CASSQETLSGSGQETQYF
d_call: .; clone_size: .; j_call: TRBJ2-5; v_call: TRBV10-3; cdr3_nt: TGTGCCATCAGTGAAGGGAGGCAAGAGACCCAGTACTTC; cdr3_aa: CAISEGRQETQYF
d_call: .; clone_size: .; j_call: TRBJ2-7; v_call: TRBV19; cdr3_nt: TGTGCCAGTAGTCCCGCCCCGGGACAAGACTACGAGCAGTACTTC; cdr3_aa: CASSPAPGQDYEQYF
d_call: .; clone_size: .; j_call: TRBJ2-3; v_call: TRBV6-4; cdr3_nt: TGTGCCAGCAGTGACGGCGGACGGGGTAGCACAGATACGCAGTATTTT; cdr3_aa: CASSDGGRGSTDTQYF
d_call: .; clone_size: .; j_call: TRBJ2-7; v_call: TRBV30; cdr3_nt: TGTGCCTGGAGTATAGAGGACGGTTCCTACGAGCAGTACTTC; cdr3_aa: CAWSIEDGSYEQYF
d_call: TRBD2; clone_size: .; j_call: TRBJ2-3; v_call: TRBV10-3; cdr3_nt: TGTGCCATCAGGGCTAGCGGGGGGGCGGCAGATACGCAGTATTTT; cdr3_aa: CAIRASGGAADTQYF
d_call: TRBD1; clone_size: .; j_call: TRBJ1-6; v_call: TRBV27; cdr3_nt: TGTGCCAGCAGTTCCTCCCCGACAGGGGAGAATTCACCCCTCCACTTT; cdr3_aa: CASSSSPTGENSPLHF
d_call: TRBD1; clone_size: .; j_call: TRBJ2-3; v_call: TRBV19; cdr3_nt: TGTGCCAGTAGTAGTAGACAGGGAAGAACGACAGATACGCAGTATTTT; cdr3_aa: CASSSRQGRTTDTQYF
d_call: .; clone_size: few; j_call: TRBJ2-5; v_call: TRBV11-3; cdr3_nt: TGTGCCAGCAGCTTAGATCGCGAGACCCAGTACTTC; cdr3_aa: CASSLDRETQYF
d_call: .; clone_size: .; j_call: TRBJ1-5; v_call: TRBV10-1; cdr3_nt: TGCGCCAGCAGTGGAGGGGGGAATTGGTCCCCATATAGCAATCAGCCCCAGCATTTT; cdr3_aa: CASSGGGNWSPYSNQPQHF
d_call: .; clone_size: .; j_call: TRBJ2-7; v_call: TRBV19; cdr3_nt: TGTGCCAGTAGTCCGCCCACGGCGGCTAAAGGGGACTACGAGCAGTACTTC; cdr3_aa: CASSPPTAAKGDYEQYF